Listed below are T cell receptor beta chains from one sample, sequenced in a study of Graves' ophthalmopathy and Graves' hyperthyroidism. TCRdb reanalysed the multiplex PCR reads using MiXCR and keeps one entry per CDR3 protein. Among about 380,000 distinct CDR3 sequences listed, over 15% were seen once. Source material: peripheral blood. These receptors were obtained from a woman under 30 with stable Graves' hyperthyroidism. Each CDR3 is given with its conserved first and last residue. D genes are given only for firm matches. Expanded clones are given a class, and other clones once, few, many or no size at all.

cdr3_length j_call d_call clone_size v_call cdr3_nt cdr3_aa
15 TRBJ1-1 TRBD1 many TRBV6-1 TGTGCCAGCAGGCCCAGGGGGGGCGTGAACACTGAAGCTTTCTTT CASRPRGGVNTEAFF
15 TRBJ2-3 TRBD1 few TRBV19 TGTGCCAGTAGAGCCGGGACAGTCCTCAATCAGCCCCAGTATTTT CASRAGTVLNQPQYF
12 TRBJ1-5 . many TRBV6-1 TGTGCCAGCAATGAAATTTACCAGCCCCAGCATTTT CASNEIYQPQHF
16 TRBJ2-4 . many TRBV10-3 TGTGCCATCAGTGAGACAGGGCTGCTAGCCAAAAACATTCAGTACTTC CAISETGLLAKNIQYF
15 TRBJ1-3 . many TRBV9 TGTGCCAGCAGCGTAGATGCCAGCTCTGGAAACACCATATATTTT CASSVDASSGNTIYF
15 TRBJ2-2 . few TRBV5-1 TGCGCCAGCAGCTTTTGGGACATGAACACCGGGGAGCTGTTTTTT CASSFWDMNTGELFF
12 TRBJ2-7 . many TRBV6-1 TGTGCCAGCAGTGAATTCCCCCTCGAGCAGTACTTC CASSEFPLEQYF
14 TRBJ1-2 TRBD1 many TRBV5-1 TGCGCCAGCAGCCCGGGACAGGTCTTCTCTGGCTACACCTTC CASSPGQVFSGYTF
13 TRBJ1-2 . many TRBV6-5 TGTGCCAGCAGTTACGAGGCCTGGGGGGGCTACACCTTC CASSYEAWGGYTF
16 TRBJ1-5 TRBD1 many TRBV7-8 TGTGCCAGCAGCTCGGGACAGGGGGCGAAGAGTCAGCCCCAGCATTTT CASSSGQGAKSQPQHF
12 TRBJ1-1 TRBD1 many TRBV6-5 TGTGCCAGCAGTTTTACGACAGGGGAAGCTTTCTTT CASSFTTGEAFF
15 TRBJ1-2 . many TRBV25-1 TGTGCCAGCAGTGACCTGGGGGACAATAACTATGGCTACACCTTC CASSDLGDNNYGYTF
15 TRBJ1-2 TRBD1 many TRBV29-1 TGCAGCGTTGAAAACGGCCAGGGGGACGGCTATGGCTACACCTTC CSVENGQGDGYGYTF
11 TRBJ2-7 . many TRBV6-5 TGTGCCAGCGCGTGGGGGCGCGAGCAGTACTTC CASAWGREQYF
14 TRBJ2-7 . many TRBV12-3/TRBV12-4 TGTGCCAGCAGAACCGGGACCGGCCCAGACGAGCAGTACTTC CASRTGTGPDEQYF
18 TRBJ1-6 . . TRBV6-1 TGTGCCAGCAGTGAAGCGTATCAGGGGAGCTCCTATAATTCACCCCTCCACTTT CASSEAYQGSSYNSPLHF
12 TRBJ2-2 . many TRBV20-1 TGCAGTGCTAGGGCTGGGAGTGGGGAGCTGTTTTTT CSARAGSGELFF
16 TRBJ1-2 . many TRBV2 TGTGCCAGCAGCGACGGACAGAGTTCATCTAACTATGGCTACACCTTC CASSDGQSSSNYGYTF
15 TRBJ1-6 . . TRBV13 TGTGCCAGCAGTGAAACTTGGACCGGCGATTCACCCCTCCACTTT CASSETWTGDSPLHF
17 TRBJ1-6 . . TRBV6-5 TGTGCCAGCAGTTACTCAGGGGACACGATGGGATATTCACCCCTCCACTTT CASSYSGDTMGYSPLHF
12 TRBJ2-7 . many TRBV6-1 TGTGCCAGCAGGGCCCGGACGGTCGAGCAGTACTTC CASRARTVEQYF
14 TRBJ1-1 . few TRBV19 TGTGCCAGTAATACCCGTCGGGGGGACACTGAAGCTTTCTTT CASNTRRGDTEAFF
16 TRBJ2-2 . many TRBV5-1 TGCGCCAGTTACAGGACCGTCGGGGGGCGCACCGGGGAGCTGTTTTTT CASYRTVGGRTGELFF
14 TRBJ2-7 TRBD2 many TRBV6-1 TGTGCCAGCATGCAAAGCGGGGACTCCTACGAGCAGTACTTC CASMQSGDSYEQYF
15 TRBJ1-1 . many TRBV7-9 TGTGCCAGCAGCTCCAGGGGCCTCCTGAACACTGAAGCTTTCTTT CASSSRGLLNTEAFF
16 TRBJ2-7 TRBD2 . TRBV10-3 TGTGCCATCAGTGAGCCCGGGACTAGCGGGGGCTACGAGCAGTACTTC CAISEPGTSGGYEQYF
14 TRBJ1-1 TRBD1 many TRBV12-3/TRBV12-4 TGTGCCAGCAGTTTAGAGGGGGCAGGTATTGTGGCTTTCTTT CASSLEGAGIVAFF
14 TRBJ1-5 . many TRBV2 TGTGCCAGCAGTGAGGGGCAGGGATGGCAGCCCCAGCATTTT CASSEGQGWQPQHF
16 TRBJ1-1 . many TRBV28 TGTGCCAGCAGTCCACACAATCAGGGATGGTACACTGAAGCTTTCTTT CASSPHNQGWYTEAFF
11 TRBJ2-5 . many TRBV20-1 TGCAGTGCTAGAGGAATGGAGACCCAGTACTTC CSARGMETQYF